A selection of T cell receptor beta chains follows, all from one sample in a study of T cells in Graves' hyperthyroidism and ophthalmopathy. From the multiplex PCR reads, TCRdb called clonotypes with MiXCR, one entry per CDR3 protein. The sample records approximately 520,000 distinct CDR3 sequences, around a quarter being singletons. Material for sequencing was blood. All receptors come from a woman aged 25 to 39 with Graves' ophthalmopathy. CDR3s include the opening cysteine and the closing phenylalanine or tryptophan. The D gene is left open where the match is weak. Size tells how often a clone was seen (once, few, many) or the class of an expanded clone, and some rows leave it out.

. | TRBJ1-1 | TRBV7-3 | . | TGTGCCAGCAGCCGTATGGGGGGCGGCACTGAAGCTTTCTTT | CASSRMGGGTEAFF
many | TRBJ2-7 | TRBV15 | TRBD1 | TGTGCCACCAGCTTGGACAGGGACTTTCGCGAGCAGTACTTC | CATSLDRDFREQYF
. | TRBJ2-7 | TRBV4-1 | . | TGCGCCAGCAGCCAGGGAATGAGTAGCTACGAGCAGTACTTC | CASSQGMSSYEQYF
many | TRBJ1-1 | TRBV6-5 | . | TGTGCCAGCAGTTATATAGGGGTGGGGGCGAACACTGAAGCTTTCTTT | CASSYIGVGANTEAFF
. | TRBJ2-1 | TRBV7-3 | . | TGTGCCAGCAGTTCCCTTGTGAGGAGGGAGACCCTTAGGTACAATGAGCAGTTCTTC | CASSSLVRRETLRYNEQFF
. | TRBJ2-7 | TRBV12-3/TRBV12-4 | . | TGTGCCAGCAGTCATCAGGTCCAGGGAAACTACGAGCAGTACTTC | CASSHQVQGNYEQYF
many | TRBJ2-5 | TRBV6-1 | . | TGTGCCAGCAGTGAGTTACAGGGCTGGGAGACCCAGTACTTC | CASSELQGWETQYF
many | TRBJ2-7 | TRBV29-1 | TRBD1 | TGCAGCGTTGCCTCCGGGACAGGGGCCTACGAGCAGTACTTC | CSVASGTGAYEQYF
many | TRBJ2-2 | TRBV12-3/TRBV12-4 | TRBD1 | TGTGCCAGCACCAAGGACAGGGAGAGCACCGGGGAGCTGTTTTTT | CASTKDRESTGELFF
few | TRBJ1-2 | TRBV6-5 | . | TGTGCCAGCAGTTACCGGTCGGCAGACTATGGCTACACCTTC | CASSYRSADYGYTF
. | TRBJ1-1 | TRBV13 | TRBD1 | TGTGCCAGCAGCGCTAGCGGGACAGGGGTCACTGAAGCTTTCTTT | CASSASGTGVTEAFF
few | TRBJ2-2 | TRBV11-2 | TRBD2 | TGTGCCAGCAGCCGGACTAGCGGGGGCCCCGCGAACACCGGGGAGCTGTTTTTT | CASSRTSGGPANTGELFF
many | TRBJ2-7 | TRBV7-9 | . | TGTGCCAGCAGCCCACCCAACGGACCCTCCTACGAGCAGTACTTC | CASSPPNGPSYEQYF
many | TRBJ1-2 | TRBV28 | . | TGTGCCAGCAACGTGGACAGAAACTATGGCTACACCTTC | CASNVDRNYGYTF
. | TRBJ2-7 | TRBV6-1 | TRBD1 | TGTGCCAGCAGTGAAGACAGGGGAAGCAACGAGCAGTACTTC | CASSEDRGSNEQYF
. | TRBJ2-2 | TRBV6-1 | TRBD1 | TGTGCCAGCAGTGAAGGTTGGGGGACAGTCAACACCGGGGAGCTGTTTTTT | CASSEGWGTVNTGELFF
few | TRBJ2-6 | TRBV12-3/TRBV12-4 | . | TGTGCCAGCAGTTTAGACCCCTCTGGGGCCAACGTCCTGACTTTC | CASSLDPSGANVLTF
. | TRBJ2-7 | TRBV11-2 | . | TGTGCCAGCATCCCCATCGAGCAGTACTTC | CASIPIEQYF
many | TRBJ1-5 | TRBV10-3 | TRBD1 | TGTGCCATCAGTGGTGACAGGGCCGATCAGCCCCAGCATTTT | CAISGDRADQPQHF
many | TRBJ1-1 | TRBV20-1 | . | TGCAGTGCTAGAAGGGCGCCGAACACTGAAGCTTTCTTT | CSARRAPNTEAFF
many | TRBJ2-2 | TRBV10-3 | . | TGTGCCATCAGTGAAAACACCGGGGAGCTGTTTTTT | CAISENTGELFF
many | TRBJ2-5 | TRBV6-5 | . | TGTGCCAGCAGTTCCGTTTTATCTTCAGAGACCCAGTACTTC | CASSSVLSSETQYF
. | TRBJ1-1 | TRBV29-1 | . | TGCAGCGCAAGTGAGCCTGAAGCTTTCTTT | CSASEPEAFF
few | TRBJ1-6 | TRBV15 | . | TGTGCCACCAGCAGGGTCCCCTGGTTACCCCTCCACTTT | CATSRVPWLPLHF
few | TRBJ2-4 | TRBV12-3/TRBV12-4 | TRBD2 | TGTGCCAGCAGTCACGGACTAGCGGGAAGGTACCTAGCCAAAAACATTCAGTACTTC | CASSHGLAGRYLAKNIQYF
many | TRBJ1-2 | TRBV6-1 | . | TGTGCCAGCAGCCCGGGGGGCAGTGGCTACACCTTC | CASSPGGSGYTF
few | TRBJ1-6 | TRBV19 | TRBD1 | TGTGCCAGTAGACCGGCGGGACAGAGAAATTCACCCCTCCACTTT | CASRPAGQRNSPLHF
. | TRBJ1-5 | TRBV6-5 | . | TGTGCCAGCAGTTCAAGGGAAAATCAGCCCCAGCATTTT | CASSSRENQPQHF
. | TRBJ2-7 | TRBV4-1 | TRBD2 | TGCGCCAGCAGCCTAGAACCGGGACTAGCGGGAGGGTACGAGCAGTACTTC | CASSLEPGLAGGYEQYF
. | TRBJ1-5 | TRBV18 | . | TGTGCCAGCTCACTTGGACGGAACAATCAGCCCCAGCATTTT | CASSLGRNNQPQHF
many | TRBJ1-2 | TRBV9 | . | TGTGCCAGCAGCGTAGCTGTAGTCCAGGGGTCAGACTATGGCTACACCTTC | CASSVAVVQGSDYGYTF
many | TRBJ2-7 | TRBV4-3 | . | TGCGCCAGCAGCCAAGGAATACGTAATTCCTACGAGCAGTACTTC | CASSQGIRNSYEQYF
many | TRBJ1-5 | TRBV12-3/TRBV12-4 | . | TGTGCCAGCAGTTTTGCGGCGCAGCCCCAGCATTTT | CASSFAAQPQHF
. | TRBJ2-7 | TRBV29-1 | TRBD2 | TGCAGCGTTGCGCGGGGGGAATTCTACGAGCAGTACTTC | CSVARGEFYEQYF
. | TRBJ1-1 | TRBV29-1 | . | TGCAGCGTTGATGCAGGGGACACTGAAGCTTTCTTT | CSVDAGDTEAFF
. | TRBJ2-7 | TRBV7-2 | TRBD2 | TGTGCCAGCAGCTTAGACCGCGGGAGTCACGAGCAGTACTTC | CASSLDRGSHEQYF
many | TRBJ1-1 | TRBV12-5 | TRBD1 | TGTGCTAGTGGTTTGGTCATTACAGGGGCCCCGAACACTGAAGCTTTCTTT | CASGLVITGAPNTEAFF
. | TRBJ1-3 | TRBV14 | TRBD1 | TGTGCCAGCAGCCAAAGGACAGGGTTTGGAAACACCATATATTTT | CASSQRTGFGNTIYF
once | TRBJ2-5 | TRBV9 | TRBD1 | TGTGCCAGCAGCGTAGGTCCCGGGACAGGGTCGGGGGAGACCCAGTACTTC | CASSVGPGTGSGETQYF
. | TRBJ2-2 | TRBV6-5 | . | TGTGCCAGCAGTTCTCGACAGGTCGCCGGGGAGCTGTTTTTT | CASSSRQVAGELFF
few | TRBJ1-1 | TRBV7-9 | . | TGTGCCAGCAGCTTTCAGGGGAGGCTGAACACTGAAGCTTTCTTT | CASSFQGRLNTEAFF
few | TRBJ2-7 | TRBV4-1 | TRBD1 | TGCGCCAGCAGCCAAGAGTTAAGGGACAGCTACGAGCAGTACTTC | CASSQELRDSYEQYF
. | TRBJ2-7 | TRBV6-1 | . | TGTGCCAGCACCACAGGAGGGCGGAGGGAGCAGTACTTC | CASTTGGRREQYF
. | TRBJ1-3 | TRBV12-3/TRBV12-4 | . | TGTGCCAGCAGTTTAGAGGAGGGATCCTCTGGAAACACCATATATTTT | CASSLEEGSSGNTIYF
many | TRBJ2-1 | TRBV6-5 | . | TGTGCCAGCAGTTACCCCGGGGAAGCCTCCTACAATGAGCAGTTCTTC | CASSYPGEASYNEQFF
few | TRBJ1-2 | TRBV15 | TRBD1 | TGTGCCACCAGCAGTGACAGGGTATCTGGCTACACCTTC | CATSSDRVSGYTF